This entry describes one T cell receptor (beta chain). Produced via immunoSEQ multiplex PCR; TCRdb's table is partial and in-frame only. The sample lists around 95,000 clones; approximately 84% were seen once. The data were obtained in a study of blood T cell repertoires in COVID-19. V shed 8 bases and J 1 base; nucleotides not matched to a gene: 7. Germline V gene sequence: CDR1 LNHDA, CDR2 SQIVND (reference sequence). This CDR3 is 15 amino acids long. This sequence was found in a woman older than 75 with acute or convalescent COVID-19. The sample taken for sequencing was peripheral blood. The chain employs TRBV19 and TRBJ2-2, with 7 bases lining up with TRBD1. The CDR3 bases are TGTGCCAGTTCGACAGGGATCCAGAACACCGGGGAGCTGTTTTTT. This codes for CASSTGIQNTGELFF.